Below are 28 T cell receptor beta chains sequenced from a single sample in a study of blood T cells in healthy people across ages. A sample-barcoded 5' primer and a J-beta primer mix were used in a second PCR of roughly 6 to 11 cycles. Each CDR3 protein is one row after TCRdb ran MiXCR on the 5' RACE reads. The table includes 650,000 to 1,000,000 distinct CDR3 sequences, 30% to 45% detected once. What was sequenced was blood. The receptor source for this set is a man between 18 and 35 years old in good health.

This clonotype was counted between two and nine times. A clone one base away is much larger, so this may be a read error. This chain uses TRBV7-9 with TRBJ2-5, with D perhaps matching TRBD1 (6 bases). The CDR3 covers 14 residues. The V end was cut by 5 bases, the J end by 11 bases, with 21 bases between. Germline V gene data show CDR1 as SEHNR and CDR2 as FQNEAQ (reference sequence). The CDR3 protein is CASSREGDFNEQYF. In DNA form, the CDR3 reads TGTGCCAGCAGCCGAGAGGGGGATTTCAATGAGCAGTACTTC.

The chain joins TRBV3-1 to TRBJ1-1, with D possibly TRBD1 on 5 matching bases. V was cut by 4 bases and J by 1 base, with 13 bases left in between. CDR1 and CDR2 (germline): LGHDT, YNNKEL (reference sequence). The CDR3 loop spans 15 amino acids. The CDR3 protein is CASSLLQAWNTEAFF. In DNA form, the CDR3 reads TGTGCCAGCAGCCTTTTACAGGCTTGGAACACTGAAGCTTTCTTT.

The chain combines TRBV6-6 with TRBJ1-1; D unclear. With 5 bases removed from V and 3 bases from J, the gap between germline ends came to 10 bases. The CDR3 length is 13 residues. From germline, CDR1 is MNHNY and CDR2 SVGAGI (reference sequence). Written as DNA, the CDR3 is TGTGCCAGCAGTGACGCCAAAGACACTGAAGCTTTCTTT. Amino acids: CASSDAKDTEAFF.

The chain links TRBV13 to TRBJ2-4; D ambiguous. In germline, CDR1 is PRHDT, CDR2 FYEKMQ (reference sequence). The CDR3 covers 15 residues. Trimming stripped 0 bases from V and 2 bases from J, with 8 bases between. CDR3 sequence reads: CASSLGGTPKNIQYF. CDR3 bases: TGTGCCAGCAGCTTAGGGGGCACGCCCAAAAACATTCAGTACTTC. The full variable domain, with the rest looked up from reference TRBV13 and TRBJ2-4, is AAGVIQSPRHLIKEKRETATLKCYPIPRHDTVYWYQQGPGQDPQFLISFYEKMQSDKGSIPDRFSAQQFSDYHSELNMSSLELGDSALYFCASSLGGTPKNIQYFGAGTRLSVL.

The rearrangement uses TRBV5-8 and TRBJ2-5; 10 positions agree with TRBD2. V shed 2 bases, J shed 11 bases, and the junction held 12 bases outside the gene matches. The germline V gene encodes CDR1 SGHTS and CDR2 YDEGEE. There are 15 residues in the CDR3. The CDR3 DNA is TGTGCCAGCAGCTTCCAGCGGGGGGGTTTCTATGAGCAGTACTTC. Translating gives CASSFQRGGFYEQYF.

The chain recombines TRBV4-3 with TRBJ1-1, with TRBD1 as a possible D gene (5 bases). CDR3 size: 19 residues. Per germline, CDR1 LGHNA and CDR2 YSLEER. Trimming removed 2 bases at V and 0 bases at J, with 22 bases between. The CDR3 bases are TGCGCCAGCAGCCAAAACGTCCCCAGGGTAGGCAGGCTGAACACTGAAGCTTTCTTT. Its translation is CASSQNVPRVGRLNTEAFF.

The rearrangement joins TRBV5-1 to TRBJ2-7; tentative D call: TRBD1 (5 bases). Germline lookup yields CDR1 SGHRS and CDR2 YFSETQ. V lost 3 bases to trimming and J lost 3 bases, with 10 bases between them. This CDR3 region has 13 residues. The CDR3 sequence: CASSSDMSYEQYF. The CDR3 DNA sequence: TGCGCCAGCAGCTCGGACATGAGCTACGAGCAGTACTTC.

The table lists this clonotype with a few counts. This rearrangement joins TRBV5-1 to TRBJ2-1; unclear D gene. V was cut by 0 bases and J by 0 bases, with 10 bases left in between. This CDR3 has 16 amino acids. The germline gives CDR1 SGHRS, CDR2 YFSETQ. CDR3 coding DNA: TGCGCCAGCAGCTTGGGGGTGGCAAGCTCCTACAATGAGCAGTTCTTC. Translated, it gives CASSLGVASSYNEQFF.

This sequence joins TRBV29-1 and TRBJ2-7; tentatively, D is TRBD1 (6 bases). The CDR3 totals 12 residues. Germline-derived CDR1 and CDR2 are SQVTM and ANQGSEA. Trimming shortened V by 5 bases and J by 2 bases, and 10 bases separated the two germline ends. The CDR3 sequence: CSVWDITYEQYF. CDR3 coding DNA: TGCAGCGTTTGGGACATTACCTACGAGCAGTACTTC.

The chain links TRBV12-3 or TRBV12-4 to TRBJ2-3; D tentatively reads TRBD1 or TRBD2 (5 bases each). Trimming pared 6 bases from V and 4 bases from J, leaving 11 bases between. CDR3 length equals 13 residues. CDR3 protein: CASSRLGADTQYF. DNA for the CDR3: TGTGCCAGCAGCCGTCTGGGGGCAGATACGCAGTATTTT.

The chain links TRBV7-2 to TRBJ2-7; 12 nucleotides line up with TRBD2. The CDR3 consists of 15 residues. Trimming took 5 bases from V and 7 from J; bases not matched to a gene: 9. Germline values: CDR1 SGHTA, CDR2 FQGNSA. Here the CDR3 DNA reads TGTGCCAGCAGCGCCCTAGCGGGGGGGCCCAATGAGCAGTACTTC. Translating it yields CASSALAGGPNEQYF.

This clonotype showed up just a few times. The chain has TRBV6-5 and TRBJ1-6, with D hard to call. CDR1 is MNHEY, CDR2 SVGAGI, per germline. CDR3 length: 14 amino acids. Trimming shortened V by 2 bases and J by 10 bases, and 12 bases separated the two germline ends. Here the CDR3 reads CASSYRTSSSPLHF. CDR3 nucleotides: TGTGCCAGCAGTTACCGGACTTCCAGCTCACCCCTCCACTTT.

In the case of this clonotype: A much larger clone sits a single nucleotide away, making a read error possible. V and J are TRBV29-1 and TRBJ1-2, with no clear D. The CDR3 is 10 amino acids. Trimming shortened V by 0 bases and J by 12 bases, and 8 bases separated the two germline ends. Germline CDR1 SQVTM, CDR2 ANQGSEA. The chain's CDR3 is CSVEDAVDTF. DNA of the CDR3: TGCAGCGTTGAAGACGCAGTGGACACCTTC.

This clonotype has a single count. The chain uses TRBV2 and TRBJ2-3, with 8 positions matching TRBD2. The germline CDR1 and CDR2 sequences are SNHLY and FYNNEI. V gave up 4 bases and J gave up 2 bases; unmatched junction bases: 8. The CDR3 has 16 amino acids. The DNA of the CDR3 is TGTGCCAGCAGTGCCGATAGCGGGACTAACACAGATACGCAGTATTTT. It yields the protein CASSADSGTNTDTQYF.

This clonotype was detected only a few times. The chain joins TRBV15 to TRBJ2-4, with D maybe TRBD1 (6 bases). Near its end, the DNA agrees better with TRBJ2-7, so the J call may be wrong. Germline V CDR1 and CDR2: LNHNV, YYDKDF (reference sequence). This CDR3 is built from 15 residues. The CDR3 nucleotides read TGTGCCACCAGCAGAGATCAAACAGGGTATCACGAGCAGTACTTC. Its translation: CATSRDQTGYHEQYF.

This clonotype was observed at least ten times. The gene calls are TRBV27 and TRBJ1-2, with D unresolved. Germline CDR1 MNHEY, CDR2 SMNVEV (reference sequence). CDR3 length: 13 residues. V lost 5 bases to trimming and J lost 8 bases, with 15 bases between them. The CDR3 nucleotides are TGTGCCAGCAGTCCACGGTCTACGGACGGCTACACCTTC. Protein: CASSPRSTDGYTF.

In DNA, the CDR3 is TGTGCCAGCAGCTTAAATTCCCAGAGCTCCTATAATTCACCCCTCCACTTT. Protein: CASSLNSQSSYNSPLHF. The chain employs TRBV7-8 and TRBJ1-6; D uncertain. The V gene lost 2 bases and the J gene lost 0 bases, with 11 bases spanning the gap. Germline assignment: CDR1 SGHVS and CDR2 FQNEAQ. The CDR3 consists of 17 residues.

CDR3 coding DNA: TGCAGTGCTAGGGGAATGAGTGACTACACCTTC. This translates into CSARGMSDYTF. The V and J genes are TRBV20-1 and TRBJ1-2; the D is unclear. Germline CDR1 and CDR2: DFQATT and SNEGSKA (reference sequence). The V gene lost 3 bases and the J gene lost 10 bases, with 12 bases spanning the gap. The CDR3 is made up of 11 amino acids.

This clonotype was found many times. The CDR3 DNA sequence: TGTGCCAGCAGCTCTTCAGGATTGGGCTATGGCTACACCTTC. Protein sequence: CASSSSGLGYGYTF. The V call is TRBV7-9, the J call TRBJ1-2; no clear D. Germline CDR1 is SEHNR and CDR2 is FQNEAQ (reference sequence). The CDR3 spans 14 residues. Trimming removed 4 bases at V and 4 bases at J, with 13 bases between. The full variable domain, rest sourced from reference TRBV7-9 and TRBJ1-2, is DTGVSQNPRHKITKRGQNVTFRCDPISEHNRLYWYRQTLGQGPEFLTYFQNEAQLEKSRLLSDRFSAERPKGSFSTLEIQRTEQGDSAMYLCASSSSGLGYGYTFGSGTRLTVV.

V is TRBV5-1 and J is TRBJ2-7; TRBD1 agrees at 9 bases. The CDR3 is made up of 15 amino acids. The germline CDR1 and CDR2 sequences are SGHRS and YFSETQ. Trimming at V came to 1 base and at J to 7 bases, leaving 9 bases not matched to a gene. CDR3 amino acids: CASSLIGQGKDEQYF. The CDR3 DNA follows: TGCGCCAGCAGCTTGATAGGACAGGGGAAGGATGAGCAGTACTTC. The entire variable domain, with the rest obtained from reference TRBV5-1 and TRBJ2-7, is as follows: KAGVTQTPRYLIKTRGQQVTLSCSPISGHRSVSWYQQTPGQGLQFLFEYFSETQRNKGNFPGRFSGRQFSNSRSEMNVSTLELGDSALYLCASSLIGQGKDEQYFGPGTRLTVT.

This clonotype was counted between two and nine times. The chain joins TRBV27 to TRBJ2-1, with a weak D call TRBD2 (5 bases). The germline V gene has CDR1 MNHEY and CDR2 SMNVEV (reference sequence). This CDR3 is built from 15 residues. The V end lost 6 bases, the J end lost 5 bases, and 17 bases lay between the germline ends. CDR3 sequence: CASRADSLNHNEQFF. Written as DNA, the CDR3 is TGTGCCAGCAGGGCGGACTCCCTCAATCACAATGAGCAGTTCTTC.

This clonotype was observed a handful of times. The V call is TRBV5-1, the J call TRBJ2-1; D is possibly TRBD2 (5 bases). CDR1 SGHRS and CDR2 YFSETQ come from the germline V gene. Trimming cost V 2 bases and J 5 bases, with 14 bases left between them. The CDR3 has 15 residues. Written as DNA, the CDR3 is TGCGCCAGCAGCTTTTATTTAAGCGGTGACAATGAGCAGTTCTTC. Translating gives CASSFYLSGDNEQFF. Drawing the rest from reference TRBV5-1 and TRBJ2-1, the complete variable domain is KAGVTQTPRYLIKTRGQQVTLSCSPISGHRSVSWYQQTPGQGLQFLFEYFSETQRNKGNFPGRFSGRQFSNSRSEMNVSTLELGDSALYLCASSFYLSGDNEQFFGPGTRLTVL.

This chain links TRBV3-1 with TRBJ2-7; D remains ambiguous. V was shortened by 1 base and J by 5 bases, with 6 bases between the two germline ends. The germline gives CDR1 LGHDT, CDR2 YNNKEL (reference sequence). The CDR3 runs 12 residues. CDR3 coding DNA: TGTGCCAGCAGCCAAGCTTACGACGAGCAGTACTTC. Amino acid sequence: CASSQAYDEQYF.

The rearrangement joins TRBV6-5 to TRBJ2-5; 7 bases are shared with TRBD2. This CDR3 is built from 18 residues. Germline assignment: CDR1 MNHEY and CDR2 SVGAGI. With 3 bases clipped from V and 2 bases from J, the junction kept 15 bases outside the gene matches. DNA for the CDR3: TGTGCCAGCAGTTATTCTACTCTGGCTAGCGGATATCAAGAGACCCAGTACTTC. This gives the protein CASSYSTLASGYQETQYF.

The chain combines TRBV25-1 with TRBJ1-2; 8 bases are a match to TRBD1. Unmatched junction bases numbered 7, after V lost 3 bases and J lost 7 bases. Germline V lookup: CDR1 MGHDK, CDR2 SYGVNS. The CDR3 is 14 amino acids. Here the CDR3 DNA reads TGTGCCAGCAGTGAGACAGGGGCTGGCGCTGGCTACACCTTC. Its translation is CASSETGAGAGYTF.

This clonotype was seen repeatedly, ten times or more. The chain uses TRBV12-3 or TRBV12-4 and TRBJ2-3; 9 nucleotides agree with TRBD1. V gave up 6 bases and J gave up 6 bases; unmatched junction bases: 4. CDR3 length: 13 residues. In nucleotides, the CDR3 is TGTGCCAGCAGCTGGACAGGGGCGGATACGCAGTATTTT. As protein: CASSWTGADTQYF.

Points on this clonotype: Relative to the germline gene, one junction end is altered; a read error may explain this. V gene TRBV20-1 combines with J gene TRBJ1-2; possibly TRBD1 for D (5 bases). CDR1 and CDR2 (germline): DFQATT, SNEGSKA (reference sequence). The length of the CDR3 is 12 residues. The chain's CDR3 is CSARGAAGGYTF. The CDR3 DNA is TGCAGTGCGAGAGGGGCGGCGGGTGGCTACACCTTC.

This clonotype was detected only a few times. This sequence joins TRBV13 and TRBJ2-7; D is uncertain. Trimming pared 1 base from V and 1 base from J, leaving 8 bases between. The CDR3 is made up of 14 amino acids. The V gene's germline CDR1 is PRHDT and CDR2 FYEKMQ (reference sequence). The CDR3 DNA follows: TGTGCCAGCAGCTTAGACGGACCGTCCTACGAGCAGTACTTC. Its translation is CASSLDGPSYEQYF.